This T cell receptor (beta chain) was identified during a study of blood T cell repertoires in COVID-19 (dated by TCRdb to the early 2020s). Study-wide context: Samples covering the acute and convalescent phases of COVID-19 were provided by collaborators in the United States, Italy and Spain. The material from the prospective study consisted of cDNA or gDNA derived from T cells, B-cell-depleted T cells, or PBMCs. Deeply sampled blood TCRbeta repertoires from subjects exposed to, actively infected with, or recovered from COVID-19 were included in the dataset. The repertoires were made available in a free public database intended to serve as a resource for research on the immune response to SARS-CoV-2. The samples were drawn from two sources: the first 160 participants of the ongoing ImmuneRACE study, and 1,000 to 1,500 subjects contributed by 6 global collaborators. Sample metadata almost always included a de-identified subject ID, COVID-19 status, age in years and sex. Where available, HLA class I and class II types were obtained from metadata supplied by the sample provider rather than from assay-based typing. Study-wide findings and limitations: How much clinical and demographic metadata was included differed by source and by participant, and the metadata was provided uncurated.

A remark on this clone: There is no known antigen for this receptor. No base qualities exist here, and no much larger clone lies one base off it.

Collaborating institutions collected whole blood in K2EDTA tubes following their own protocols. For TCRbeta analysis, collaborators shipped samples as frozen whole blood, isolated PBMCs, or DNA extracted from either of those sample types. TCRbeta CDR3 regions were amplified from genomic DNA using the immunoSEQ Assay, a bias-controlled multiplex PCR. Concerning the study's data processing: Nucleated cell counts per sample were estimated from amplification of reference gene primers within the assay. To quantify the absolute abundance of each unique TCRbeta CDR3 rearrangement, sequence reads were collapsed and filtered. For each sample, productive Simpson clonality was calculated by taking the square root of Simpson's diversity index across productive rearrangements. The source is immuneACCESS, and TCRdb retained only in-frame sequences with V and J called. Part of the clones is not carried over; for the studies checked, unresolved V genes explain less than half of this, and the remainder is unexplained. V and J calls and clone size are those listed in that table; D and trimming were worked out from the DNA. Present in this sample are about 240,000 clones, around 87% of which were seen just once. Together, the top ten hold more than 6.5% of the sample.

CDR1 and CDR2, looked up from the germline V gene (reference sequence), are MNHEY and SMNVEV. V drops 2 bases and J drops 0 bases, leaving 10 bases in between. The CDR3 goes from the cysteine to the phenylalanine over 15 residues. The kept DNA is CDR3 alone, 45 bases in frame from the first base. This sequence uses TRBV27 and TRBJ1-1; the D gene cannot be named for sure. This TCR derives from a woman aged 70 to 79 with active or convalescent COVID-19. Sequencing used peripheral blood. The CDR3 reads CASSLRGGMNTEAFF. The nucleotide sequence is TGTGCCAGCAGTTTAAGAGGAGGAATGAACACTGAAGCTTTCTTT.